The 28 T cell receptor beta chains reported below all come from one sample, sequenced in a study of T cells in Graves' hyperthyroidism and ophthalmopathy. What was amplified from RNA transcripts were TCR beta CDR3 regions. Carried out on the TCR CDR3, a first-round RT-PCR used the HTBI primer set. TCRdb re-called the multiplex PCR reads through MiXCR, storing one row per CDR3 protein. The data contain more than 350,000 distinct CDR3 sequences, roughly 15% of them singletons. Sequenced: blood. These TCRs come from a woman aged 25 to 39 with Graves' ophthalmopathy.

Only a few counts were recorded for this clonotype. CDR3 in DNA: TGCGCCAGCAGGCCCACCACAGGGGGGATTGATACGCAGTATTTT. Protein: CASRPTTGGIDTQYF. The rearrangement joins TRBV5-1 to TRBJ2-3; 8 bases align to TRBD1. V shed 5 bases, J shed 6 bases, and the junction held 11 bases outside the gene matches. Germline V gives CDR1 SGHRS, CDR2 YFSETQ. This CDR3 region has 15 residues.

This clonotype was recorded many times. The chain uses TRBV4-1 and TRBJ2-2; a weak D match, TRBD2 (5 bases). V was trimmed by 3 bases and J by 7 bases, leaving 18 bases between them. The CDR3 is 16 residues long. CDR1 is MGHRA and CDR2 is YSYEKL in the germline V gene. The CDR3 DNA reads as TGCGCCAGCAGCCACCCGGAGCGGCTTTCCTTCGGGGAGCTGTTTTTT. Translating gives CASSHPERLSFGELFF.

This clonotype was recorded at least ten times. The chain is built from TRBV6-5 and TRBJ2-2; D gene unclear. V was clipped by 0 bases and J by 4 bases, with 12 bases between them. The CDR3 extends over 16 amino acids. From germline, CDR1 is MNHEY and CDR2 SVGAGI. CDR3 in DNA: TGTGCCAGCAGTTACTCGGACCCGAGTGGCACCGGGGAGCTGTTTTTT. This codes for CASSYSDPSGTGELFF.

This clonotype has ten or more counts. The rearrangement links TRBV3-1 to TRBJ1-2, with a tentative D call TRBD1 (6 bases). Trimming stripped 0 bases from V and 6 bases from J, with 14 bases between. The CDR3 is 15 amino acids. Germline CDR1 reads LGHDT; CDR2 reads YNNKEL (reference sequence). The chain's CDR3 is CASSQDWQGWDGYTF. Here the CDR3 DNA reads TGTGCCAGCAGCCAAGATTGGCAGGGGTGGGATGGCTACACCTTC. Using reference TRBV3-1 and TRBJ1-2 for the parts outside the CDR3, the full variable domain is DTAVSQTPKYLVTQMGNDKSIKCEQNLGHDTMYWYKQDSKKFLKIMFSYNNKELIINETVPNRFSPKSPDKAHLNLHINSLELGDSAVYFCASSQDWQGWDGYTFGSGTRLTVV.

This clonotype was seen at least ten times. The chain employs TRBV18 and TRBJ2-7, with a possible D match to TRBD2 (6 bases). This CDR3 has 16 residues. CDR1 and CDR2 (germline): KGHSH, LQKENI. With 3 bases removed from V and 9 bases from J, the gap between germline ends came to 24 bases. In DNA, the CDR3 is TGTGCCAGCTCACCGATCAACGGGGGACCGACGTTCGCGCAGTACTTC. Its translation is CASSPINGGPTFAQYF.

This clonotype was detected many times. The chain joins TRBV29-1 to TRBJ2-2, with 8 positions matching TRBD1. The J segment lost 5 bases and the V segment lost 2 bases, leaving 7 bases of the junction unmatched. The CDR3 sequence is 15 residues long. From germline, CDR1 is SQVTM and CDR2 ANQGSEA. The CDR3 reads CSVESQGARTGELFF. The CDR3, as DNA: TGCAGCGTTGAATCCCAGGGGGCGAGGACCGGGGAGCTGTTTTTT.

This clonotype was found many times. The chain is built from TRBV7-3 and TRBJ2-7; D uncertain. Germline values: CDR1 SGHTA, CDR2 FQGTGA. The V end lost 4 bases, the J end lost 3 bases, and 19 bases lay between the germline ends. This CDR3 region has 16 residues. CDR3 sequence (DNA): TGTGCCAGCAGCTCAGAGACCCGACAAGACCTCTACGAGCAGTACTTC. Its translation: CASSSETRQDLYEQYF.

This rearrangement joins TRBV28 to TRBJ1-5; D perhaps matches TRBD1 (6 bases). Germline V gene lookup returns CDR1 MDHEN and CDR2 SYDVKM. This CDR3 has 17 amino acids. V lost 4 bases to trimming and J lost 4 bases, with 20 bases between them. Here the CDR3 reads CASSSPGHRGPNQPQHF. Here the CDR3 DNA reads TGTGCCAGCAGTTCGCCGGGACATCGAGGGCCAAATCAGCCCCAGCATTTT. Together with reference TRBV28 and TRBJ1-5, the CDR3 gives the full variable domain: DVKVTQSSRYLVKRTGEKVFLECVQDMDHENMFWYRQDPGLGLRLIYFSYDVKMKEKGDIPEGYSVSREKKERFSLILESASTNQTSMYLCASSSPGHRGPNQPQHFGDGTRLSIL.

In this sample, this clonotype turned up many times. The V call is TRBV7-8, the J call TRBJ2-1, with D possibly TRBD2 on 6 matching bases. The CDR3 has 16 amino acids. Per germline, CDR1 SGHVS and CDR2 FQNEAQ. Trimming removed 1 base from V and 3 bases from J, with 13 bases in between. In nucleotides, the CDR3 is TGTGCCAGCAGCTTAGGCGGGGCAAGCTACTACAATGAGCAGTTCTTC. Its protein is CASSLGGASYYNEQFF.

In its sample, this clonotype was seen many times. This chain joins TRBV3-1 and TRBJ2-1; 7 bases are shared with TRBD1. The CDR3 sequence is 12 residues long. CDR1 is LGHDT and CDR2 is YNNKEL in the germline V gene (reference sequence). V was clipped by 8 bases and J by 11 bases; unmatched bases: 9. CDR3 nucleotide sequence: TGTGCCAGCCATACGGGGACAGAGAAGCAGTTCTTC. This translates into CASHTGTEKQFF.

A single count supports this clonotype. This sequence joins TRBV10-3 and TRBJ2-3; 9 nucleotides match TRBD2. V gave up 2 bases and J gave up 2 bases; unmatched junction bases: 5. This CDR3 is 16 amino acids long. The germline V gene has CDR1 ENHRY and CDR2 SYGVKD. The CDR3 region has the DNA TGTGCCATCAGTGAGCGGCTAGCGGGGACCACAGATACGCAGTATTTT. It is translated as CAISERLAGTTDTQYF.

At least ten counts were recorded for this clonotype. The gene calls are TRBV30 and TRBJ2-7; TRBD1 is a possible D gene (6 bases). The CDR3 is 14 amino acids. Germline CDR1 GTSNPN, CDR2 SVGIG (reference sequence). Trimming removed 5 bases from V and 3 bases from J, with 17 bases in between. Here the CDR3 reads CAWRNRAQLYEQYF. In DNA, the CDR3 is TGTGCCTGGCGTAACAGGGCCCAACTCTACGAGCAGTACTTC.

Points on this clonotype: A much bigger clone sits one base away, suggesting this may be a read error. The missing conserved phenylalanine or tryptophan at the end of this CDR3 makes a read error likely. The CDR3 coding sequence is TGCAGTCCCTGGGATATCTCCTATAATTCACCCCTCCACTTG. It yields the protein CSPWDISYNSPLHL. The chain recombines TRBV20-1 with TRBJ1-6; D gene unclear. The germline V gene has CDR1 DFQATT and CDR2 SNEGSKA (reference sequence). This CDR3 is built from 14 residues. V shed 8 bases and J shed 0 bases, with 11 bases lying between them.

This clonotype appeared many times. CDR3 residues: CASSLGTGQEQPQHF. In DNA form, the CDR3 reads TGCGCCAGCAGCTTGGGGACAGGGCAGGAACAGCCCCAGCATTTT. V and J are TRBV5-1 and TRBJ1-5; 8 bases fit TRBD1. The CDR3 runs 15 residues. Germline CDR1 reads SGHRS; CDR2 reads YFSETQ. J gave up 7 bases and V 0 bases, and 6 bases lay outside the gene matches.

This clonotype was detected many times. V and J are TRBV28 and TRBJ2-1; 7 bases match TRBD1. This CDR3 contains 19 residues. Germline V CDR1 and CDR2: MDHEN, SYDVKM. Trimming at V came to 3 bases and at J to 2 bases, leaving 16 bases not matched to a gene. This chain's CDR3 is CASSFFGSLGGATYNEQFF. DNA for the CDR3: TGTGCCAGCAGTTTTTTTGGCTCCCTAGGGGGCGCGACCTACAATGAGCAGTTCTTC.

This clonotype has ten or more counts. The V gene is TRBV19, the J gene TRBJ1-5, with D perhaps TRBD1 (5 bases). CDR1 and CDR2 (germline): LNHDA, SQIVND (reference sequence). The V end was cut by 5 bases, the J end by 7 bases, with 21 bases between. The CDR3 contains 16 residues. The DNA for the CDR3 is TGTGCCAGTAGTGGTTGGGAGGGACGCGGTAGCCAGCCCCAGCATTTT. Its translation is CASSGWEGRGSQPQHF.

The sample holds many counts of this clonotype. CDR3: CASSPTTGTGDSQPQHF. CDR3 sequence (DNA): TGTGCCAGCTCACCTACTACCGGGACAGGGGATAGTCAGCCCCAGCATTTT. This chain joins TRBV18 and TRBJ1-5, with TRBD1 matching 10 bases. The V segment lost 3 bases and the J segment 6 bases; nucleotides outside the gene matches: 11. Germline loops: CDR1 KGHSH, CDR2 LQKENI. CDR3 length: 17 amino acids.

This clonotype was counted ten times or more. The chain has TRBV10-3 and TRBJ2-1; 10 bases are shared with TRBD2. CDR1 and CDR2 from the germline V gene are ENHRY and SYGVKD. The V segment lost 8 bases and the J segment 7 bases; nucleotides outside the gene matches: 8. The CDR3 has 14 amino acids. CDR3 in DNA: TGTGCCATCGCCACTAGCGGGGTATCGAATGAGCAGTTCTTC. This translates into CAIATSGVSNEQFF.

In its sample, this clonotype was seen a few times. CDR3 in DNA: TGTGCCAGCAGTTTTTCTTGGGCTAATGAAAAACTGTTTTTT. It translates to CASSFSWANEKLFF. The V and J genes are TRBV28 and TRBJ1-4; D call uncertain. CDR1 is MDHEN, CDR2 SYDVKM, per germline. V lost 3 bases and J 3 bases, leaving 8 bases between the germline ends. The CDR3 length is 14 residues.

This clonotype was detected many times. DNA for the CDR3: TGTGCCAGCACGCGGGGTAACACAGATACGCAGTATTTT. Protein sequence: CASTRGNTDTQYF. The chain couples TRBV27 to TRBJ2-3; TRBD2 might be the D (6 bases). Germline CDR1 reads MNHEY; CDR2 reads SMNVEV (reference sequence). CDR3 length equals 13 residues. Trimming left V 7 bases short and J 2 bases short, with 10 bases between.

This clonotype was seen repeatedly, ten times or more. The rearrangement uses TRBV9 and TRBJ2-5; a weak D match, TRBD1 (6 bases). The CDR3 has 15 residues. Germline V lookup: CDR1 SGDLS, CDR2 YYNGEE. V dropped 0 bases and J dropped 4 bases, with 13 bases sitting between them. The CDR3 loop reads CASSVVWGPGETQYF. The CDR3 nucleotides read TGTGCCAGCAGCGTAGTTTGGGGGCCCGGAGAGACCCAGTACTTC.

This clonotype was detected a few times. V gene TRBV20-1 combines with J gene TRBJ2-5; tentative D call: TRBD2 (7 bases). The CDR3 sequence is 13 residues long. Germline V CDR1 and CDR2: DFQATT, SNEGSKA (reference sequence). CDR3 residues: CSLTGGGGAYLYF. The CDR3 DNA reads TGCAGCCTTACCGGAGGTGGGGGGGCCTATCTGTACTTC.

This clonotype was observed many times. The chain combines TRBV5-6 with TRBJ2-7; D gene unclear. Germline assignment: CDR1 SGHDT and CDR2 YYEEEE. The CDR3 consists of 15 residues. Trimming removed 0 bases from V and 0 bases from J, with 10 bases in between. The CDR3 region has the DNA TGTGCCAGCAGCTTGGCCTTGAGATACTCCTACGAGCAGTACTTC. Its translation is CASSLALRYSYEQYF.

This clonotype was seen ten or more times. V usage is TRBV7-9 and J usage is TRBJ2-3, with 8 bases identical to TRBD1. CDR1 and CDR2 (germline): SEHNR, FQNEAQ (reference sequence). CDR3 length: 17 amino acids. The J segment lost 6 bases and the V segment lost 4 bases, leaving 15 bases of the junction unmatched. The CDR3 region has the DNA TGTGCCAGCAGCTCGGACCTCAGGGGGCGTTGGTGGGATACGCAGTATTTT. Translation gives CASSSDLRGRWWDTQYF. The whole variable domain, filled in from reference TRBV7-9 and TRBJ2-3, reads DTGVSQNPRHKITKRGQNVTFRCDPISEHNRLYWYRQTLGQGPEFLTYFQNEAQLEKSRLLSDRFSAERPKGSFSTLEIQRTEQGDSAMYLCASSSDLRGRWWDTQYFGPGTRLTVL.

This clonotype came up many times. CDR3 sequence: CASRGDYYEQYF. The DNA of the CDR3 is TGTGCCAGCAGGGGGGACTATTACGAGCAGTACTTC. This chain connects TRBV2 to TRBJ2-7, with 7 positions matching TRBD2. V lost 6 bases to trimming and J lost 4 bases; unmatched junction nucleotides: 3. Germline V gene sequence: CDR1 SNHLY, CDR2 FYNNEI. The CDR3 is made up of 12 amino acids.

A word on this clonotype: At one of its ends the junction is not consistent with the germline gene, which may arise from a read error. The chain combines TRBV29-1 with TRBJ2-2; perhaps TRBD2 as D (5 bases). The CDR3 runs to 11 residues. Germline assignment: CDR1 SQVTM and CDR2 ANQGSEA. CDR3: CSAELAGELFF. CDR3 coding DNA: TGCAGCGCTGAACTAGCCGGGGAGCTGTTTTTT.

This clonotype was recorded at least ten times. V gene TRBV6-1 combines with J gene TRBJ2-5; 7 bases line up with TRBD2. With V trimmed by 3 bases and J by 3 bases, 19 bases remained unmatched. Germline CDR1 reads MNHNS; CDR2 reads SASEGT. CDR3 length: 19 amino acids. The CDR3 spells CASSESSPIWLADEETQYF. Here the CDR3 DNA reads TGTGCCAGCAGTGAGAGCTCCCCGATCTGGCTAGCGGATGAAGAGACCCAGTACTTC.

This clonotype was counted a few times. J is TRBJ1-4 and V is TRBV7-9; no clear D. Germline CDR1 and CDR2: SEHNR and FQNEAQ (reference sequence). V dropped 5 bases and J dropped 6 bases, with 10 bases sitting between them. This CDR3 has 13 amino acids. The CDR3: CASSPPSHEKLFF. CDR3 DNA sequence: TGTGCCAGCAGCCCTCCGTCACATGAAAAACTGTTTTTT.